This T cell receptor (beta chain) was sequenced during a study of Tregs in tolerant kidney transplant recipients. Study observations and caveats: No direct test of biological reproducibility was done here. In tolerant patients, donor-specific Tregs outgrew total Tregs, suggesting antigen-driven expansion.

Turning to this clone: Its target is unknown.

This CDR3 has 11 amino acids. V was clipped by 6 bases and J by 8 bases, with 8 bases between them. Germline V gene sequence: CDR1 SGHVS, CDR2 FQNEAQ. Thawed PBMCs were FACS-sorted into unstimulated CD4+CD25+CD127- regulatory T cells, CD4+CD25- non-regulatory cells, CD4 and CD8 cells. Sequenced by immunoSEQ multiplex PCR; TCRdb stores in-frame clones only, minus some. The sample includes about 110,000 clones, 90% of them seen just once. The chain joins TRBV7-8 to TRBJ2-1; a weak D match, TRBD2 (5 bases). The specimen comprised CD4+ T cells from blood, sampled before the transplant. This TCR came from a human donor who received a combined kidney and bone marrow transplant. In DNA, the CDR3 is TGTGCCAGCAGAGTGAGGGATGAGCAGTTCTTC. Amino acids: CASRVRDEQFF.